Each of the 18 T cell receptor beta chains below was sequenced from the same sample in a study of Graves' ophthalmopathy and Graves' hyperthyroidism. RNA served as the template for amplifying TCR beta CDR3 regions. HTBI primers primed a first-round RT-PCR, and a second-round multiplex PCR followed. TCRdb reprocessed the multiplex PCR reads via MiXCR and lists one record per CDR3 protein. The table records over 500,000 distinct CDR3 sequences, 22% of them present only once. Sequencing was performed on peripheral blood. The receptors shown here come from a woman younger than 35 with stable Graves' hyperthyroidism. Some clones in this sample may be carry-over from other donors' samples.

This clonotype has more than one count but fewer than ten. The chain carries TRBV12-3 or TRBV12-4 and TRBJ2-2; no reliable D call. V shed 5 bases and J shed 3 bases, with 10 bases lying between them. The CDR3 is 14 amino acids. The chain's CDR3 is CASSPRPYTGELFF. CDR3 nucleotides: TGTGCCAGCAGTCCGAGACCCTACACCGGGGAGCTGTTTTTT.

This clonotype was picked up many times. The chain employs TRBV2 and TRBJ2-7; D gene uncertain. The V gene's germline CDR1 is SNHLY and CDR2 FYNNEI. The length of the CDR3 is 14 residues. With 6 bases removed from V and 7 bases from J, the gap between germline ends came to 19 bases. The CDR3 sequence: CASSPWRFGLEQYF. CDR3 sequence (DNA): TGTGCCAGCAGCCCCTGGCGCTTTGGGCTAGAGCAGTACTTC.

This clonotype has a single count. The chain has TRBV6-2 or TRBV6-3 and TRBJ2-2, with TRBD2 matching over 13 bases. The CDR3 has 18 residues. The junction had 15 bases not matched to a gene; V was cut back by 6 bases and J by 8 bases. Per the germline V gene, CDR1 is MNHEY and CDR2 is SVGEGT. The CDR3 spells CASRTLAGGGSPPGELFF. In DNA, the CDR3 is TGTGCCAGCAGAACACTAGCGGGGGGGGGCTCTCCCCCGGGGGAGCTGTTTTTT.

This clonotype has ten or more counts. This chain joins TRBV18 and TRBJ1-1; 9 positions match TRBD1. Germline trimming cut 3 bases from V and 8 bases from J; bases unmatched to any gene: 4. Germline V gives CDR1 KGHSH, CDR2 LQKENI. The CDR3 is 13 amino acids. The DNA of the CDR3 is TGTGCCAGCTCACCGCGACAGGGGGAAGAAGCTTTCTTT. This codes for CASSPRQGEEAFF.

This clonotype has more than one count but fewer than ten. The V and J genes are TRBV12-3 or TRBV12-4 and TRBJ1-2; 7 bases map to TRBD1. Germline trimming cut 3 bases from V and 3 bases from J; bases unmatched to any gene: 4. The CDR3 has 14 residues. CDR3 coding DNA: TGTGCCAGCAGTTTCGGGACAGTAGACTATGGCTACACCTTC. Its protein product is CASSFGTVDYGYTF.

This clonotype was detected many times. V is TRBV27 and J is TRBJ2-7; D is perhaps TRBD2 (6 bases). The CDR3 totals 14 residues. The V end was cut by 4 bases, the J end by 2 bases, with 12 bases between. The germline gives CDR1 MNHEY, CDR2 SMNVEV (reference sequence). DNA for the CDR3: TGTGCCAGCAGTTGGGCGGGGCCTCCCTACGAGCAGTACTTC. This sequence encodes CASSWAGPPYEQYF.

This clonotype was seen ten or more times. CDR3 sequence (DNA): TGCAGTGCTAGGTCCGGGGTGGGCTACGAGCAGTACTTC. Translating it yields CSARSGVGYEQYF. The chain links TRBV20-1 to TRBJ2-7; tentative D call: TRBD2 (5 bases). The germline V gene encodes CDR1 DFQATT and CDR2 SNEGSKA (reference sequence). This CDR3 region has 13 residues. The V and J ends lost 3 bases and 3 bases respectively, with 12 bases between them.

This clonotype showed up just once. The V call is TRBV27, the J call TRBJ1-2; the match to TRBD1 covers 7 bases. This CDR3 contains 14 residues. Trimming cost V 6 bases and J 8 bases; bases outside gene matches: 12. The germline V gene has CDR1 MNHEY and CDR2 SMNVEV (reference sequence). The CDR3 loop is CASSFDRALRGYTF. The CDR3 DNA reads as TGTGCCAGCAGCTTTGACAGGGCCCTCCGCGGCTACACCTTC.

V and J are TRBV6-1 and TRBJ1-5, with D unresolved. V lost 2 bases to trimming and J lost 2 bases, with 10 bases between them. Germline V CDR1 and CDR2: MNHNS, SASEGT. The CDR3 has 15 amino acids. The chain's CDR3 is CASSEWYEGNQPQHF. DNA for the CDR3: TGTGCCAGCAGTGAATGGTACGAAGGCAATCAGCCCCAGCATTTT.

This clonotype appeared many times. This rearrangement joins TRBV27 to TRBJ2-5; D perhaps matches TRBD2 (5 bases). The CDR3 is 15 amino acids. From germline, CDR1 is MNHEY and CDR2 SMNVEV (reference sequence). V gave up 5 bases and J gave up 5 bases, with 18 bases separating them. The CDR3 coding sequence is TGTGCCAGCAGTCCGGCTAGCACCCCACGGGAGACCCAGTACTTC. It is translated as CASSPASTPRETQYF.

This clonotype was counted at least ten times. CDR3 DNA sequence: TGTGCCAGCAGTCTGGTTACAGGGTCCAAAAACATTCAGTACTTC. Protein product: CASSLVTGSKNIQYF. V and J are TRBV7-9 and TRBJ2-4, with a possible D match to TRBD1 (6 bases). V dropped 6 bases and J dropped 2 bases, with 14 bases sitting between them. The V gene's germline CDR1 is SEHNR and CDR2 FQNEAQ (reference sequence). This CDR3 contains 15 residues.

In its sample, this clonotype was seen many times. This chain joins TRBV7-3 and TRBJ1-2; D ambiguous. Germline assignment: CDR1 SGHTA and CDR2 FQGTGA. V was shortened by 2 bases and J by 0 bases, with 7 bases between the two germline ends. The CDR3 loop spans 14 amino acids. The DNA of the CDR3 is TGTGCCAGCAGCTTAGAGAAAACTAACTATGGCTACACCTTC. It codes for CASSLEKTNYGYTF. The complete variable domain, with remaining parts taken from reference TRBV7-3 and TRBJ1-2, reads GAGVSQTPSNKVTEKGKYVELRCDPISGHTALYWYRQSLGQGPEFLIYFQGTGAADDSGLPNDRFFAVRPEGSVSTLKIQRTERGDSAVYLCASSLEKTNYGYTFGSGTRLTVV.

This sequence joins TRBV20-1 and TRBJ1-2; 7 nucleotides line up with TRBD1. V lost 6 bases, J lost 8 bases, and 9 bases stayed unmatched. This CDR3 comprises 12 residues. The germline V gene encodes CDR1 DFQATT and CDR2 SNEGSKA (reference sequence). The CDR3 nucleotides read TGCAGTGCCCAGACAGGGCCTGGAGGCTACACCTTC. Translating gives CSAQTGPGGYTF.

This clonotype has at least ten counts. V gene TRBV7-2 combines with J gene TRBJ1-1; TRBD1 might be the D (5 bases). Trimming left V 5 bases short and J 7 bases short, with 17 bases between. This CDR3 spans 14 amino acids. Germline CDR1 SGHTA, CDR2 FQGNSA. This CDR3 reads CASSMTGTGIEAFF. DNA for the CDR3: TGTGCCAGCAGCATGACCGGGACGGGTATTGAAGCTTTCTTT. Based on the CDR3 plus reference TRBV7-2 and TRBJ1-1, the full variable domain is GAGVSQSPSNKVTEKGKDVELRCDPISGHTALYWYRQSLGQGLEFLIYFQGNSAPDKSGLPSDRFSAERTGGSVSTLTIQRTQQEDSAVYLCASSMTGTGIEAFFGQGTRLTVV.

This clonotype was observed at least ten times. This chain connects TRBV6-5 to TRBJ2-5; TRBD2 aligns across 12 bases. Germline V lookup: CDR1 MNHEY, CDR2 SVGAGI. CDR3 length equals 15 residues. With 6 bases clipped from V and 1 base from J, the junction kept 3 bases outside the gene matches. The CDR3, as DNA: TGTGCCAGCAGCAGACTAGCGGGGGTCCAAGAGACCCAGTACTTC. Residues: CASSRLAGVQETQYF.

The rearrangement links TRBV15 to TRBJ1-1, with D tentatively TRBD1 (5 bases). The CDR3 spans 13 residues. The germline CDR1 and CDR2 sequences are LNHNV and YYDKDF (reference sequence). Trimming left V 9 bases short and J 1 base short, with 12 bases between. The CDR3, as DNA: TGTGCCACAGAAGGGAGGGGGAACACTGAAGCTTTCTTT. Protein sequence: CATEGRGNTEAFF.

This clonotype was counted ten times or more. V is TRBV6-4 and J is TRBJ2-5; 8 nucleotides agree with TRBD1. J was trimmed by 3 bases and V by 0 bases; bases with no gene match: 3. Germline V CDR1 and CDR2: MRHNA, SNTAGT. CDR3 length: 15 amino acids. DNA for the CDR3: TGTGCCAGCAGTGACTCGTTGGACAGGGAAGAGACCCAGTACTTC. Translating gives CASSDSLDREETQYF.

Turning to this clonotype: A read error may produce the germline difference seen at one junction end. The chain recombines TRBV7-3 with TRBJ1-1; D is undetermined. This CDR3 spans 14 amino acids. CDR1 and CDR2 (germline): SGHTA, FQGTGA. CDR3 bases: TGTGCCAGCAGCTTAGCCTCCGAGAACACTGAAGCTTTCTTC. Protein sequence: CASSLASENTEAFF.